This T cell receptor beta chain was captured by sequencing in a study of response to subunit inactivated influenza vaccine. Whole-study findings and limits: Authors suggested that a seasonal influenza vaccination recruits few new T cells each time.

Concerning this clonotype: Its target is unknown.

TCRdb independently ran MiXCR on the RT-PCR reads; one entry per CDR3 protein. Found here are under 550,000 distinct CDR3 sequences, about 8% of them singletons; the top ten hold under 15%. The clonotype originates from a man between 50 and 70 years old who received an inactivated influenza vaccine. Specimen: PBMCs from blood, collected roughly 24 months after vaccination.

The CDR3 reads CSARDRGNQPQHF. CDR3 coding DNA: TGCAGTGCTAGAGATAGGGGGAATCAGCCCCAGCATTTT. This chain joins TRBV20-1 and TRBJ1-5; a weak D match, TRBD1 (6 bases). CDR3 length: 13 residues. Trimming left V 0 bases short and J 4 bases short, with 7 bases between. The germline V gene encodes CDR1 DFQATT and CDR2 SNEGSKA (reference sequence).